This T cell receptor (beta chain) is drawn from a study of OX40 agonist ivuxolimab in advanced cancers. Looking at the study overall: It was ivuxolimab, an agonistic anti-OX40 (CD134) antibody, that patients were treated with. Broader study findings: At doses 0.1 to 3.0 mg/kg, CD4+ and CD8+ clones expanded. Among patients with partial responses at 0.1-3.0 mg/kg, clonal expansion was among the lowest.

Produced via immunoSEQ multiplex PCR; TCRdb's table is partial and in-frame only. The sample holds tens of thousands of clones, more than 70% seen once. Only one count was recorded for this clone. Its antigen is unknown. Collection of blood occurred at baseline, at cycle 4 day 1, and at cycle 7 day 1. Trimming left V 6 bases short and J 2 bases short, with 19 bases between. This CDR3 has 16 amino acids. Germline V gives CDR1 MNHEY, CDR2 SMNVEV (reference sequence). The clonotype comes from an adult with an advanced solid tumor such as melanoma, head and neck, liver or kidney cancer. The chain recombines TRBV27 with TRBJ1-2, with no clear D. The sample in question was CD4+ or CD8+ T cells sorted from blood, obtained in a trial of the OX40 agonist ivuxolimab. The CDR3 DNA is TGTGCCAGCAGCCGCGACCCCCGACCCGGAAACTATGGCTACACCTTC. Translating it yields CASSRDPRPGNYGYTF.